This TCR beta chain was sequenced in a study of blood T cells in healthy people across ages. Alongside a J-beta primer mix, a sample-barcoded 5' primer served in a second PCR lasting about 7 to 12 cycles. TCRdb processed the 5' RACE reads anew with MiXCR; each CDR3 protein has one entry. The sample comprises roughly 900,000 distinct CDR3 sequences, roughly 48% of which are singletons, and about an eighth rests with the top ten. V shed 0 bases and J shed 5 bases, with 5 bases lying between them. The CDR3 runs 13 residues. In germline, CDR1 is MGHDK, CDR2 SYGVNS. Each individual donor underwent a draw of ten milliliters of peripheral blood.

V and J are TRBV25-1 and TRBJ2-1; no clear D gene. The origin of this receptor is a man aged 30-40 years in good health. The sample taken for sequencing was blood. The CDR3 DNA reads as TGTGCCAGCAGTGAATATATCAACAATGAGCAGTTCTTC. Residues: CASSEYINNEQFF.